Listed here are 31 T cell receptor beta chains from one sample, sequenced in a study of T cell clones after liver transplantation. Clones were sequenced by immunoSEQ multiplex PCR, and TCRdb holds only the in-frame ones, with some missing. The table has 72,000 or so clones, roughly 83% seen once; the top ten hold 2.5% to 3.5%. The source material was CD4+ T cells from blood, sampled at the 22-month timepoint. The receptors derive from a human patient who received a liver transplant. The graft donor may have given rise to some T cells.

The chain is built from TRBV5-1 and TRBJ2-3, with D perhaps TRBD2 (6 bases). The CDR3 is made up of 14 amino acids. Per germline, CDR1 SGHRS and CDR2 YFSETQ. Trimming took 2 bases from V and 2 from J, leaving 9 bases between them. CDR3 amino acids: CASSFRDSTDTQYF. DNA for the CDR3: TGCGCCAGCAGCTTTCGGGACTCCACAGATACGCAGTATTTT.

This clone came up once. The chain combines TRBV5-5 with TRBJ2-7, with D uncertain. The CDR3 extends over 14 amino acids. Trimming stripped 4 bases from V and 1 base from J, with 12 bases between. The germline gives CDR1 SGHKS, CDR2 YYEKEE (reference sequence). The CDR3 protein is CASSTRATSYEQYF. As DNA, the CDR3 is TGTGCCAGCAGCACCCGGGCCACATCCTACGAGCAGTACTTC. Together with reference TRBV5-5 and TRBJ2-7, the CDR3 gives the full variable domain: DAGVTQSPTHLIKTRGQQVTLRCSPISGHKSVSWYQQVLGQGPQFIFQYYEKEERGRGNFPDRFSARQFPNYSSELNVNALLLGDSALYLCASSTRATSYEQYFGPGTRLTVT.

This sequence joins TRBV6-5 and TRBJ1-3; 7 bases match TRBD1. Looked up from germline, CDR1 is MNHEY and CDR2 is SVGAGI. The CDR3 runs 15 residues. Trimming cost V 5 bases and J 4 bases; bases outside gene matches: 8. CDR3 coding DNA: TGTGCCAGCAGTAAGACAGGGTTAGGGGGAAACACCATATATTTT. The encoded protein is CASSKTGLGGNTIYF.

This chain connects TRBV18 to TRBJ1-4; D is uncertain. Per the germline V gene, CDR1 is KGHSH and CDR2 is LQKENI. The CDR3 spans 14 residues. The ends were cut back, 0 bases at V and 5 bases at J, with 7 bases in the middle. In DNA, the CDR3 is TGTGCCAGCTCACCACCATCTGAGAATGAAAAACTGTTTTTT. It codes for CASSPPSENEKLFF.

The chain combines TRBV28 with TRBJ1-2, with D possibly being TRBD1 (5 bases). Per germline, CDR1 MDHEN and CDR2 SYDVKM. With 1 base removed from V and 6 bases from J, the gap between germline ends came to 9 bases. The CDR3 loop spans 13 amino acids. CDR3 protein: CASSLSRGHGYTF. Written as DNA, the CDR3 is TGTGCCAGCAGTTTATCCCGGGGACATGGCTACACCTTC.

Concerning this clone: At one of its ends the junction is not consistent with the germline gene, which may arise from a read error. The chain employs TRBV7-7 and TRBJ2-5, with D possibly TRBD1 on 6 matching bases. This CDR3 region has 14 residues. Per the germline V gene, CDR1 is SSHAT and CDR2 is FNYEAQ (reference sequence). CDR3 bases: TGTGCTAGCAGCCAATCCGGGACAAAAGAGACCCAGTACTTC. It yields the protein CASSQSGTKETQYF.

This rearrangement joins TRBV5-6 to TRBJ2-3; 9 bases align to TRBD1. The length of the CDR3 is 15 residues. Losses at the gene ends were 4 bases for V and 5 bases for J; bases not matched to a gene: 8. Germline V gene sequence: CDR1 SGHDT, CDR2 YYEEEE. The CDR3 loop reads CASSQTGGIEDTQYF. CDR3 nucleotide sequence: TGTGCCAGCAGCCAAACAGGGGGCATTGAAGATACGCAGTATTTT. The whole variable domain, remainder taken from reference TRBV5-6 and TRBJ2-3, is DAGVTQSPTHLIKTRGQQVTLRCSPKSGHDTVSWYQQALGQGPQFIFQYYEEEERQRGNFPDRFSGHQFPNYSSELNVNALLLGDSALYLCASSQTGGIEDTQYFGPGTRLTVL.

The rearrangement joins TRBV28 to TRBJ2-2; 11 bases map to TRBD2. V lost 2 bases, J lost 4 bases, and 6 bases stayed unmatched. Per the germline V gene, CDR1 is MDHEN and CDR2 is SYDVKM. CDR3 length: 17 residues. CDR3 region: CASSLLLAGGRTGELFF. CDR3 DNA: TGTGCCAGCAGTTTACTGCTAGCGGGAGGCCGCACCGGGGAGCTGTTTTTT.

V gene TRBV12-5 combines with J gene TRBJ2-7; D ambiguous. The germline V gene encodes CDR1 LGHNT and CDR2 FRNRAP. This CDR3 has 20 amino acids. Between the trimmed V and J ends, which lost 1 base and 0 bases, there was a span of 25 bases. The CDR3: CASGLAHRIGNSYTSYEQYF. For the CDR3, the DNA is TGTGCTAGTGGTTTGGCTCATCGAATCGGAAACAGCTACACCTCCTACGAGCAGTACTTC.

The chain is built from TRBV30 and TRBJ1-4; no firm D call. V was clipped by 0 bases and J by 8 bases, with 13 bases between them. CDR3 length equals 14 residues. Per germline, CDR1 GTSNPN and CDR2 SVGIG (reference sequence). CDR3 region: CAWSVGGDLEKLFF. The CDR3 DNA sequence: TGTGCCTGGAGTGTAGGAGGAGATCTCGAAAAACTGTTTTTT.

This chain joins TRBV19 and TRBJ1-1, with D possibly being TRBD1 (5 bases). The CDR3 totals 15 residues. V gave up 6 bases and J gave up 7 bases, with 21 bases separating them. Germline-derived CDR1 and CDR2 are LNHDA and SQIVND (reference sequence). The CDR3 bases are TGTGCCAGTAGCCCCGCAGTCAGCGGGACGGATGAAGCTTTCTTT. This sequence encodes CASSPAVSGTDEAFF.

This rearrangement joins TRBV27 to TRBJ2-6; weak D call: TRBD2 (5 bases). This CDR3 region has 14 residues. V lost 5 bases, J lost 4 bases, and 9 bases lay in between. Germline CDR1 MNHEY, CDR2 SMNVEV (reference sequence). The CDR3 DNA reads TGTGCCAGCAGTGCGGGTGGGGGGGCCAACGTCCTGACTTTC. This gives the protein CASSAGGGANVLTF.

V and J are TRBV5-1 and TRBJ1-2; TRBD1 matches at 7 bases. There are 12 residues in the CDR3. J was trimmed by 8 bases and V by 4 bases; bases with no gene match: 5. Germline V lookup: CDR1 SGHRS, CDR2 YFSETQ. CDR3 coding DNA: TGCGCCAGCAGCGATGACAGGGTAGGCTACACCTTC. The encoded protein is CASSDDRVGYTF.

The rearrangement links TRBV5-1 to TRBJ2-5; unclear D gene. The V and J ends lost 0 bases and 5 bases respectively, with 8 bases between them. The germline V gene has CDR1 SGHRS and CDR2 YFSETQ. This CDR3 has 13 amino acids. The CDR3 region is CASSLVLGETQYF. CDR3 DNA: TGCGCCAGCAGCTTGGTACTGGGGGAGACCCAGTACTTC.

The chain uses TRBV7-3 and TRBJ2-1; unclear D gene. The length of the CDR3 is 13 residues. Per germline, CDR1 SGHTA and CDR2 FQGTGA. Trimming stripped 6 bases from V and 3 bases from J, with 9 bases between. This chain's CDR3 is CASSYDGYNEQFF. Written as DNA, the CDR3 is TGTGCCAGCAGTTACGACGGCTACAATGAGCAGTTCTTC.

This clone has a handful of counts. The chain combines TRBV25-1 with TRBJ2-7; TRBD2 aligns across 10 bases. The germline CDR1 and CDR2 sequences are MGHDK and SYGVNS. V lost 7 bases to trimming and J lost 7 bases; unmatched junction nucleotides: 10. This CDR3 has 14 amino acids. The CDR3 coding sequence is TGTGCCAGCATGCCCCAAAATAGCGGGGGGGAGCAGTACTTC. This sequence encodes CASMPQNSGGEQYF.

This chain links TRBV13 with TRBJ1-4; D ambiguous. This CDR3 comprises 15 residues. Looked up from germline, CDR1 is PRHDT and CDR2 is FYEKMQ (reference sequence). V gave up 5 bases and J gave up 8 bases, with 18 bases separating them. The CDR3 spells CASSNGPNIREKLFF. As DNA, the CDR3 is TGTGCCAGCAGCAACGGCCCAAACATCAGGGAAAAACTGTTTTTT.

The CDR3 sequence: CAIKPTQDRANTQYF. CDR3 DNA sequence: TGTGCCATCAAACCCACGCAGGACAGGGCCAATACGCAGTATTTT. The rearrangement uses TRBV10-3 and TRBJ2-3; 8 bases map to TRBD1. V was pared by 7 bases and J by 7 bases, with 13 bases of the junction left unmatched. The CDR3 runs 15 residues. Germline V gene data show CDR1 as ENHRY and CDR2 as SYGVKD.

This sequence joins TRBV9 and TRBJ2-3; TRBD1 matches at 9 bases. The CDR3 loop spans 16 amino acids. Germline assignment: CDR1 SGDLS and CDR2 YYNGEE. J gave up 6 bases and V 3 bases, and 11 bases lay outside the gene matches. Written as DNA, the CDR3 is TGTGCCAGCAGCGCATCCACAGGGGGCGTGGGGGATACGCAGTATTTT. This gives the protein CASSASTGGVGDTQYF.

The CDR3 loop is CASSLQAGGETQYF. The CDR3, as DNA: TGTGCCAGCAGCTTACAAGCGGGAGGCGAGACCCAGTACTTC. The chain joins TRBV7-6 to TRBJ2-5, with 9 bases that match TRBD2. CDR1 is SGHVS and CDR2 is FNYEAQ in the germline V gene. Unmatched junction bases numbered 3, after V lost 2 bases and J lost 5 bases. The CDR3 length is 14 residues.

V gene TRBV7-2 combines with J gene TRBJ1-4; tentatively, D is TRBD1 (6 bases). There are 15 residues in the CDR3. With 5 bases removed from V and 4 bases from J, the gap between germline ends came to 14 bases. Germline V lookup: CDR1 SGHTA, CDR2 FQGNSA. CDR3 nucleotides: TGTGCCAGCAGCCCAAACAGGGTCGGTAATGAAAAACTGTTTTTT. Translating it yields CASSPNRVGNEKLFF.

This clone was recorded only once. The chain combines TRBV18 with TRBJ1-5, with D unclear. This CDR3 comprises 15 residues. Trimming shortened V by 4 bases and J by 4 bases, and 14 bases separated the two germline ends. Germline V gives CDR1 KGHSH, CDR2 LQKENI. The DNA of the CDR3 is TGTGCCAGCTCACGTACCCCCAATGTGAATCAGCCCCAGCATTTT. Translation: CASSRTPNVNQPQHF.

This chain links TRBV7-9 with TRBJ1-2; D ambiguous. Germline lookup yields CDR1 SEHNR and CDR2 FQNEAQ (reference sequence). The germline V and J ends were trimmed by 0 bases and 8 bases, with 16 bases remaining between them. CDR3 length equals 15 residues. Here the CDR3 reads CASSLADPNYGGYTF. CDR3 bases: TGTGCCAGCAGCTTAGCTGATCCTAACTATGGCGGCTACACCTTC.

This clone was counted once. This sequence joins TRBV5-1 and TRBJ1-1; TRBD1 agrees at 10 bases. Germline V gene data show CDR1 as SGHRS and CDR2 as YFSETQ. V lost 6 bases, J lost 6 bases, and 5 bases stayed unmatched. There are 13 residues in the CDR3. CDR3 sequence: CASTRQGAAEAFF. The CDR3 DNA follows: TGCGCCAGCACTAGACAGGGGGCGGCTGAAGCTTTCTTT.

The chain has TRBV25-1 and TRBJ2-7, with D possibly matching TRBD1 (5 bases). V was trimmed by 6 bases and J by 5 bases, leaving 14 bases between them. Germline V gives CDR1 MGHDK, CDR2 SYGVNS. CDR3 length equals 13 residues. The CDR3 protein is CASRLTVTHEQYF. CDR3 DNA sequence: TGTGCCAGCAGGTTGACAGTCACCCACGAGCAGTACTTC.

The chain is built from TRBV19 and TRBJ1-2; D unclear. CDR3 length equals 14 residues. The V gene's germline CDR1 is LNHDA and CDR2 SQIVND (reference sequence). The V end was cut by 2 bases, the J end by 3 bases, with 10 bases between. The CDR3 bases are TGTGCCAGTAGTATACCCCCTCGTGACTATGGCTACACCTTC. Protein product: CASSIPPRDYGYTF.

CDR3 sequence: CASSARIPTYEQYF. CDR3 bases: TGTGCCAGCAGTGCAAGGATACCCACCTACGAGCAGTACTTC. The genes are TRBV2 and TRBJ2-7; D is undetermined. Trimming shortened V by 4 bases and J by 2 bases, and 12 bases separated the two germline ends. The CDR3 length is 14 residues. Germline values: CDR1 SNHLY, CDR2 FYNNEI.

The genes are TRBV2 and TRBJ2-7, with 11 nucleotides matching TRBD2. The length of the CDR3 is 14 residues. CDR1 is SNHLY and CDR2 is FYNNEI in the germline V gene. The trim removed 6 bases at V and 1 base at J, leaving 2 bases unmatched. The chain's CDR3 is CASSVAGGSYEQYF. The CDR3, as DNA: TGTGCCAGCAGCGTAGCGGGGGGGTCCTACGAGCAGTACTTC. Together with reference TRBV2 and TRBJ2-7, the CDR3 gives the full variable domain: EPEVTQTPSHQVTQMGQEVILRCVPISNHLYFYWYRQILGQKVEFLVSFYNNEISEKSEIFDDQFSVERPDGSNFTLKIRSTKLEDSAMYFCASSVAGGSYEQYFGPGTRLTVT.

The chain uses TRBV6-5 and TRBJ2-7; D may be TRBD1 (5 bases). CDR1 is MNHEY, CDR2 SVGAGI, per germline. The CDR3 has 15 amino acids. V shed 5 bases and J shed 1 base, with 15 bases lying between them. CDR3 coding DNA: TGTGCCAGCAGTCGCACAGGCTCCCCATCCTACGAGCAGTACTTC. Translation gives CASSRTGSPSYEQYF.

This chain links TRBV5-1 with TRBJ1-2; no firm D call. CDR3 size: 14 residues. Looked up from germline, CDR1 is SGHRS and CDR2 is YFSETQ. Trimming removed 0 bases from V and 0 bases from J, with 6 bases in between. The CDR3: CASSLAITNYGYTF. DNA of the CDR3: TGCGCCAGCAGCTTGGCAATCACTAACTATGGCTACACCTTC.

This chain connects TRBV15 to TRBJ2-7, with a possible D match to TRBD2 (6 bases). The CDR3 has 14 residues. V was shortened by 3 bases and J by 5 bases, with 14 bases between the two germline ends. Germline V gene sequence: CDR1 LNHNV, CDR2 YYDKDF (reference sequence). The CDR3 region is CATSSLGEAHEQYF. The CDR3 DNA reads as TGTGCCACCAGCAGCTTGGGGGAGGCCCACGAGCAGTACTTC.